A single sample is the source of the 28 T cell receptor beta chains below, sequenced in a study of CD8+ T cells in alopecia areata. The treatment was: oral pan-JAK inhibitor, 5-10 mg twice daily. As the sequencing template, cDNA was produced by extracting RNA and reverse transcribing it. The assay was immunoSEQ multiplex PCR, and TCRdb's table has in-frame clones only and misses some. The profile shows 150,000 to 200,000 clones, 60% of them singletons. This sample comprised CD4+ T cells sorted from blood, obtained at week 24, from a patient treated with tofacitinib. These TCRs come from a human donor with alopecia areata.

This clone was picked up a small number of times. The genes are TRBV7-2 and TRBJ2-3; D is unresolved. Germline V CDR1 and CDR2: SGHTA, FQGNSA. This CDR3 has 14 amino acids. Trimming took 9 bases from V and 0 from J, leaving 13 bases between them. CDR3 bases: TGTGCCAGTACCATGTCGCATAGCACAGATACGCAGTATTTT. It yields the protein CASTMSHSTDTQYF.

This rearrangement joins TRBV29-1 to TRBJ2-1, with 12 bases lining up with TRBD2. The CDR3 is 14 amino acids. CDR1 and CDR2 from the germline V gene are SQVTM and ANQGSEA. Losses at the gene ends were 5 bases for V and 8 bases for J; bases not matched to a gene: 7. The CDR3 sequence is CSVQTSGGSYEQFF. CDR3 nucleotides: TGCAGCGTTCAAACTAGCGGGGGGAGTTATGAGCAGTTCTTC.

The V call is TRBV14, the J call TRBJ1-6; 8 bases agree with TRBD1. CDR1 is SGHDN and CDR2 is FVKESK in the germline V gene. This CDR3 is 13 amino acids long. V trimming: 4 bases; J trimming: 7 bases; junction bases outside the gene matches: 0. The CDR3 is CASSRTGNSPLHF. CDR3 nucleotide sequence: TGTGCCAGCAGCCGGACAGGGAATTCACCCCTCCACTTT.

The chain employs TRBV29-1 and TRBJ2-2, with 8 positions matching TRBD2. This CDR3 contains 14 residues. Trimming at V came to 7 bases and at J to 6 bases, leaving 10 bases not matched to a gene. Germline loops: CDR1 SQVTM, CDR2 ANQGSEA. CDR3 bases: TGCAGCGGACGCGGGGGGCCCAACGCCGGGGAGCTGTTTTTT. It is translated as CSGRGGPNAGELFF.

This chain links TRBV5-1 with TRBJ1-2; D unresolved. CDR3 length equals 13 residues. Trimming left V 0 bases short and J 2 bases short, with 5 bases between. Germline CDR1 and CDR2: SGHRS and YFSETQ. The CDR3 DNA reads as TGCGCCAGCAGCTTGGGAAAGAACTATGGCTACACCTTC. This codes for CASSLGKNYGYTF.

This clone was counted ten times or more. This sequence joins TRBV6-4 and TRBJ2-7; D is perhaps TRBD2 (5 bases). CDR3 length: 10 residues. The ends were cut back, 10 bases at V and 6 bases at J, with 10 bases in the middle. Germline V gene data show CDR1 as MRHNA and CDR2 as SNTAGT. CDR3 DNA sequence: TGTGCCAACGCTACTAGCGAGCAGTACTTC. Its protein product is CANATSEQYF.

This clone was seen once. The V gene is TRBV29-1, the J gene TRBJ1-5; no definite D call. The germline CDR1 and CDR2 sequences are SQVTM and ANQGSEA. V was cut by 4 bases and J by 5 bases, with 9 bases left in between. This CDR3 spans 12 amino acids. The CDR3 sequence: CSVAVVDQPQHF. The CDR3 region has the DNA TGCAGCGTTGCGGTCGTGGATCAGCCCCAGCATTTT.

This chain's CDR3 is CASRRTGPEGEKLFF. In DNA form, the CDR3 reads TGTGCCAGCAGGCGGACAGGGCCTGAGGGTGAAAAACTGTTTTTT. The V and J genes are TRBV6-6 and TRBJ1-4; the match to TRBD1 covers 8 bases. J was trimmed by 7 bases and V by 6 bases; bases with no gene match: 10. This CDR3 comprises 15 residues. The germline V gene encodes CDR1 MNHNY and CDR2 SVGAGI (reference sequence).

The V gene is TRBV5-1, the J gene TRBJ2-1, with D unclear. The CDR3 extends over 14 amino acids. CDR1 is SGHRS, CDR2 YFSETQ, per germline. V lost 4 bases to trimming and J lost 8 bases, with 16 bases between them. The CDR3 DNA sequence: TGCGCCAGCAGCCCCCCGGTTAGGGTCCATGAGCAGTTCTTC. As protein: CASSPPVRVHEQFF.

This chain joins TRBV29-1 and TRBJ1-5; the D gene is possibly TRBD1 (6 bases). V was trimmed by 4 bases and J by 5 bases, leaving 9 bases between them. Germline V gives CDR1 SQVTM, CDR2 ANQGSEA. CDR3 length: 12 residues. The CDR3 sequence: CSVGGADQPQHF. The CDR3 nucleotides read TGCAGCGTTGGGGGGGCAGATCAGCCCCAGCATTTT.

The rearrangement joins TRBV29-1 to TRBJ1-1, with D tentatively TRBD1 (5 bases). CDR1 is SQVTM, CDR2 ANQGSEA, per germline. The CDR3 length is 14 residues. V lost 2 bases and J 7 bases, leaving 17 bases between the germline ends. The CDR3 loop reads CSVERSGPFLEAFF. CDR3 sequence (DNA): TGCAGCGTTGAACGGTCAGGGCCTTTCCTTGAAGCTTTCTTT.

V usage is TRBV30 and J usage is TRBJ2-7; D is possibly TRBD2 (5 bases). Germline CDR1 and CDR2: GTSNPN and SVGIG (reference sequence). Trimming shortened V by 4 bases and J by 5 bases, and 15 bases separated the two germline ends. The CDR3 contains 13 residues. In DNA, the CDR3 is TGTGCCTGGACCGGGGAAGGGTGGAACGAGCAGTACTTC. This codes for CAWTGEGWNEQYF.

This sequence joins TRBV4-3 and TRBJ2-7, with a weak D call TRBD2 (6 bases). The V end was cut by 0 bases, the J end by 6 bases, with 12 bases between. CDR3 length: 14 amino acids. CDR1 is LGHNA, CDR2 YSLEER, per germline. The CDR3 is CASSQDGGSLEQYF. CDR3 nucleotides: TGCGCCAGCAGCCAAGATGGGGGGAGTCTCGAGCAGTACTTC.

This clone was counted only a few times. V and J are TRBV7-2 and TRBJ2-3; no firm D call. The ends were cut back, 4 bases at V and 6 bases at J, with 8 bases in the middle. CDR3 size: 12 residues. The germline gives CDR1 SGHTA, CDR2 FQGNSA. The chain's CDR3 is CASSSGPDTQYF. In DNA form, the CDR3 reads TGTGCCAGCAGCTCGGGCCCCGATACGCAGTATTTT.

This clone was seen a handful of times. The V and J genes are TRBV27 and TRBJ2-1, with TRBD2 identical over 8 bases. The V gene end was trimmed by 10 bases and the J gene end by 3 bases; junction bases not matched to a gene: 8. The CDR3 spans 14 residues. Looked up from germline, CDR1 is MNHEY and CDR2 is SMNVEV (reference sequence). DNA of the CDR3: TGTGCCACAGCTACGGGACTAGGCTACAATGAGCAGTTCTTC. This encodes CATATGLGYNEQFF.

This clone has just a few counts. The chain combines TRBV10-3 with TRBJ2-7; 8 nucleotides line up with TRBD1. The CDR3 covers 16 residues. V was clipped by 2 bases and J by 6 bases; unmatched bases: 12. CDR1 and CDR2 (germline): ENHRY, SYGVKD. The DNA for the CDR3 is TGTGCCATCAGTGAGCCGCAGGGGGCGATCCAGCTCGAGCAGTACTTC. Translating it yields CAISEPQGAIQLEQYF.

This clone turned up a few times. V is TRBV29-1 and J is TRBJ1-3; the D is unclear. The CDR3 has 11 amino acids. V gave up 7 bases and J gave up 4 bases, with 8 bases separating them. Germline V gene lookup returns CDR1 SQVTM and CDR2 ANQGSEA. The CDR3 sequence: CSANEGNTIYF. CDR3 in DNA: TGCAGCGCTAACGAGGGAAACACCATATATTTT.

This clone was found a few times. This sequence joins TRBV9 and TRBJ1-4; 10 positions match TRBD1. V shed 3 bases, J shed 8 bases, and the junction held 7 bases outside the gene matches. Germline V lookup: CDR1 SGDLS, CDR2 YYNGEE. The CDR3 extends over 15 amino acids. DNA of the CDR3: TGTGCCAGCAGCGGTGGTGGGACAGGGGACGAAAAACTGTTTTTT. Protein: CASSGGGTGDEKLFF.

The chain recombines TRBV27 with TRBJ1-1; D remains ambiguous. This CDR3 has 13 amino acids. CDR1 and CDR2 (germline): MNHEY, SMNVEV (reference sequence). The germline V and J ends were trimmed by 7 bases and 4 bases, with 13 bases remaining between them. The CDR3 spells CASTGGRGTEAFF. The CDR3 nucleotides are TGTGCCAGCACGGGCGGCCGCGGCACTGAAGCTTTCTTT.

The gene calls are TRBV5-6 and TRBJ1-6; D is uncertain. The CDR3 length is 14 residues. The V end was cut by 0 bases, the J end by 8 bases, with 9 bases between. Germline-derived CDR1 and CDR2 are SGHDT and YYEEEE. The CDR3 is CASSLERADSPLHF. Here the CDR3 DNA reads TGTGCCAGCAGCTTGGAAAGGGCGGATTCACCCCTCCACTTT.

DNA for the CDR3: TGCAGCGTTGACAGGGTCCTGGGCACAGATACGCAGTATTTT. It codes for CSVDRVLGTDTQYF. The chain couples TRBV29-1 to TRBJ2-3; tentative D call: TRBD1 (5 bases). The CDR3 has 14 residues. Trimming left V 3 bases short and J 1 base short, with 11 bases between. Germline-derived CDR1 and CDR2 are SQVTM and ANQGSEA.

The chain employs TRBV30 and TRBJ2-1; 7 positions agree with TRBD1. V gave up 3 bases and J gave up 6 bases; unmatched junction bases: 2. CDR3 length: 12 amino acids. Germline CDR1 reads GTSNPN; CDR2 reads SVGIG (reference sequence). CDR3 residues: CAWRAGGNEQFF. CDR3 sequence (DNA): TGTGCCTGGAGGGCAGGGGGCAATGAGCAGTTCTTC. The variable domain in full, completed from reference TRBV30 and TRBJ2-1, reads SQTIHQWPATLVQPVGSPLSLECTVEGTSNPNLYWYRQAAGRGLQLLFYSVGIGQISSEVPQNLSASRPQDRQFILSSKKLLLSDSGFYLCAWRAGGNEQFFGPGTRLTVL.

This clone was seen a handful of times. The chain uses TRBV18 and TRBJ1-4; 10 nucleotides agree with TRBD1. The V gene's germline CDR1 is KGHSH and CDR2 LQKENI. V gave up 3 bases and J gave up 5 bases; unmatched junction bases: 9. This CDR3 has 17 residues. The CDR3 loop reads CASSPLSPGQGNEKLFF. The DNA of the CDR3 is TGTGCCAGCTCACCGTTATCTCCGGGACAGGGGAATGAAAAACTGTTTTTT. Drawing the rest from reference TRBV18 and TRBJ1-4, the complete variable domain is NAGVMQNPRHLVRRRGQEARLRCSPMKGHSHVYWYRQLPEEGLKFMVYLQKENIIDESGMPKERFSAEFPKEGPSILRIQQVVRGDSAAYFCASSPLSPGQGNEKLFFGSGTQLSVL.

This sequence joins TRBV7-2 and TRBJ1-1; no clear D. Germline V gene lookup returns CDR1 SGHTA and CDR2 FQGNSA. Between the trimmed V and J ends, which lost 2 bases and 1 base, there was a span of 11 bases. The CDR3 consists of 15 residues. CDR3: CASSLSLGRNTEAFF. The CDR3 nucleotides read TGTGCCAGCAGCTTATCGCTGGGCAGGAACACTGAAGCTTTCTTT.

CDR3 coding DNA: TGCGCCAGCAGCCAACAGCACGCAAACCTCTATGGCTACACCTTC. This sequence encodes CASSQQHANLYGYTF. The chain recombines TRBV4-3 with TRBJ1-2; D remains ambiguous. From germline, CDR1 is LGHNA and CDR2 YSLEER. This CDR3 is built from 15 residues. Trimming cost V 2 bases and J 4 bases, with 14 bases left between them.

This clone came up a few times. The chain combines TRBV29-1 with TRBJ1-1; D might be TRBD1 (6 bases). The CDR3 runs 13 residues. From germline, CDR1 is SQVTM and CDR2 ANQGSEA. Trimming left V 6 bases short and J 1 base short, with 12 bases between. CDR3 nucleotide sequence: TGCAGCGTAGCCGGACAGCGGAACACTGAAGCTTTCTTT. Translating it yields CSVAGQRNTEAFF.

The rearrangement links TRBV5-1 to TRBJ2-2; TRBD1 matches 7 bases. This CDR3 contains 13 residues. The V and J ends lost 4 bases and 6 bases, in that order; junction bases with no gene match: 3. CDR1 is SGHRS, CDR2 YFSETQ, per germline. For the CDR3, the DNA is TGCGCCAGCAGCACGGACAGGTCCGGGGAGCTGTTTTTT. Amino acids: CASSTDRSGELFF.

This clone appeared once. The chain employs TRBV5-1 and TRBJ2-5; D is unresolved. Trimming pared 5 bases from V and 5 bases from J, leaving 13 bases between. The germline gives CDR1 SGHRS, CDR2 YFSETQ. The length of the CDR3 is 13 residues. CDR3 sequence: CASSGRLGETQYF. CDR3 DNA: TGCGCCAGCAGTGGACGCCTCGGGGAGACCCAGTACTTC.